The sequence of this T cell receptor (beta chain) was determined in a study of Graves' ophthalmopathy and Graves' hyperthyroidism. In the study overall: Upon initial diagnosis and before any treatment, peripheral blood was collected. Study observations and caveats: The majority of expanded thyroid clonotypes above 0.001 frequency also occurred in blood. With a specificity of roughly 72% and a sensitivity of roughly 71%, the model predicted ophthalmopathy progression.

This clonotype has ten or more counts. Antigen unknown. Active ophthalmopathy (CAS at least 3, NOSPECS at least 4), lasting under 3 months. Transcripts of RNA were the source for amplifying TCR beta CDR3 regions. HTBI primers were employed in first-round RT-PCR, then a second-round multiplex PCR followed. TCRdb redid the calling of the multiplex PCR reads with MiXCR, one entry per CDR3 protein. The table lists about 210,000 distinct CDR3 sequences, under 30% of them singletons, with around 9.8% in the top ten. The sample consisted of peripheral blood. This sequence was found in a man aged 50-60 years with Graves' ophthalmopathy.

CDR3: CASRAGTGGMGVNSPLHF. The CDR3 nucleotides are TGTGCCAGCAGGGCCGGGACAGGAGGGATGGGCGTAAATTCACCCCTCCACTTT. The rearrangement uses TRBV12-3 or TRBV12-4 and TRBJ1-6; 8 nucleotides agree with TRBD1. V lost 6 bases and J lost 7; bases outside the gene matches: 17. The CDR3 has 18 amino acids.